The 2 T cell receptor beta chains below all came from one sample that was sequenced in a study of blood T cells in healthy people across ages. A J-beta primer mix and a sample-barcoded 5' primer were used in a second PCR of roughly 7 to 12 cycles. Each CDR3 protein gets one entry after TCRdb re-called the 5' RACE reads with MiXCR. The sample has about 800,000 distinct CDR3 sequences; roughly 25% are singletons. The same specimen was also included in a second study, on T cells of mothers and their children.

The sequencing sample was made of blood. The receptors shown here come from a boy younger than 18 in good health.

The V call is TRBV7-9, the J call TRBJ2-5; D is perhaps TRBD2 (5 bases). The closer fit of TRBJ2-1 to the DNA end suggests the J call may be wrong. This CDR3 contains 13 residues. Germline V gene sequence: CDR1 SEHNR, CDR2 FQNEAQ (reference sequence). As DNA, the CDR3 is TGTGCCAGCAGCCCCCCAGAGGGCAATGAGCAGTTCTTC. It specifies CASSPPEGNEQFF.

This clonotype was found a few times. One end of the junction is discordant with germline, which a read error may explain. The rearrangement joins TRBV9 to TRBJ2-2; perhaps TRBD1 as D (6 bases). The CDR3 is made up of 14 amino acids. The germline CDR1 and CDR2 sequences are SGDLS and YYNGEE. The CDR3 nucleotides are TGTGCCGGCAGCGTAGGGACAAACACCGGGGAGCTGTTTTTT. Translating it yields CAGSVGTNTGELFF.